The T cell receptor (beta chain) under discussion was sequenced for a study of spatial heterogeneity in lung cancer. Overall study results and limits: Relative to follow-up, resection was when ubiquitous expanded tumor TCRs appeared more in blood.

The sample holds many counts of this clonotype. Antigen specificity is unknown. Noted time point: sample taken at primary tumor resection. Unsorted whole RNA from tumor, nontumor lung or frozen PBMC underwent sequencing. The cohort: around 79 early-stage, untreated non-small cell lung cancer patients. TCRdb ran MiXCR on the 5' RACE reads and lists one entry per CDR3 protein. The sample lists around 30,000 distinct CDR3 sequences, 8.4% occurring once. The source of this sequence is a female donor with early-stage non-small cell lung cancer. Sample: PBMCs, taken at surgery.

The CDR3 protein is CASKGQYF. The CDR3 DNA is TGCGCCAGCAAAGGGCAGTACTTC. This chain links TRBV5-1 with TRBJ2-7; D is unclear. The CDR3 is 8 amino acids. CDR1 and CDR2 (germline): SGHRS, YFSETQ. The V and J ends lost 6 bases and 9 bases respectively, with 4 bases between them.